Below, one T cell receptor beta chain is given with its context. Base qualities are missing; no much larger clone stands one base away. Genomic DNA was extracted from FACS-sorted cells, and TCRbeta chains were sequenced through the commercial immunoSEQ service. On the study's bioinformatics: ImmunoSEQ Analyzer software v3.0 and R v3.5.1 were the tools used to analyze the repertoire data. Sequences containing stop codons or out-of-frame rearrangements were removed, so only productive rearrangements were analyzed. The sequencing provider supplied the Simpson diversity, Shannon entropy, CDR3 length and nucleotide addition metrics. Clonotypes were grouped by frequency as dominant, sub-dominant, low or lowest abundance, and most analyses excluded clonotypes below 0.1%. Any CDR3 amino acid clonotype present in at least two subjects at a cumulative frequency of at least 0.5% was labeled public. The table was pulled from immuneACCESS by TCRdb, which kept in-frame rearrangements only. Such tables lose some clones; where checked, under half of the loss comes from unresolved V genes, and the rest has no known cause. V, J and clone size reflect that table, while D and trimming were determined from the DNA. Present in this sample are about 2,600 clones, 65% to 75% of which were seen just once. More than 10% of the sample belongs to the ten largest clones.

Taken from the germline V gene (reference sequence), the CDR1 and CDR2 loops are MNHEY and SMNVEV. The junction carries 9 bases between V and J, which are trimmed by 5 bases and 2 bases respectively. Including the terminal cysteine and phenylalanine, the CDR3 comprises 13 residues. This entry keeps only the CDR3 DNA: 39 bases, framed from base 1. The intended sense of this specimen's time point label: at least 347 days after estimated infection, following spontaneous clearance. The HCV-specific TCR repertoires were analyzed directly ex vivo, and the sequenced cells were not first expanded in vitro. Enrolled in the Montreal Hepatitis C Cohort (HEPCO) in Canada, the donors were people who inject drugs, and these donors were followed every 3 months. Acute primary HCV infection was defined as a positive HCV RNA or antibody test after a negative test within the previous 24 weeks. A PE-labeled tetramer loaded with the NS3 peptide spanning residues 1073-1081 was used to stain HCV-specific cells. Antibodies against CD3, CD8 and CD45RO were used for surface staining, and dead cells were excluded with an aqua fixable dye. Under 10 spontaneous resolvers, defined by HCV RNA clearance within 24 weeks, were included in the cohort. Once thawed from cryostorage, peripheral blood mononuclear cells underwent negative selection via the MACS CD8+ T cell Isolation Kit to obtain CD8+ T cells. A BD FACSAria II cell sorter was used for cell sorting.

This specimen comes from a study of CD8 T cells in acute hepatitis C reinfection (dated by TCRdb to the early 2020s). Background on the whole study: Both during acute infection and after viral clearance, the study profiled the TCRbeta repertoire of CD8+ T cells that were specific for the HCV NS3-1073 epitope. A few spontaneous resolvers provided paired acute and follow-up samples. Follow-up samples were taken from several spontaneous resolvers who had cleared HCV, at least 347 days after the estimated infection.

The investigation overall reported the following: CDR3 sequences shared with other epitopes were rare, and differing sequencing approaches may have limited exact matching. Only the TCRbeta chain was sequenced in bulk, so alphabeta pairing of public clonotypes could not be determined. No follow-up repertoires were available for chronically infected subjects, since NS3-1073 specific cells were too rare to be sorted. NS3-1073 specific repertoires were highly diverse, with no significant diversity differences between acute resolver, follow-up resolver and acute chronic samples. Some 14 public clonotypes were identified irrespective of outcome, and one of the public clonotypes used V04-02/J02-02. All groups showed preferential use of the TRBV04 and TRBV06 gene families, a pattern that overrepresentation in the naive pool did not explain.

The chain is made from TRBV27 and TRBJ2-5, with the identity of the D gene unclear. This specimen consisted of HCV NS3-1073 tetramer-sorted CD8+ T cells from PBMCs, obtained at follow-up. What this sample's cell subset or site label stands for: FACS-sorted NS3-1073 tetramer+ CD8+ T cells. This sequence was found in a man aged 35 to 55 who spontaneously cleared hepatitis C infection. The CDR3 protein is CASSLGPQETQYF. The DNA sequence is TGTGCCAGCAGTCTCGGACCTCAAGAGACCCAGTACTTC.